The clone carrying this T cell receptor beta chain was observed a few times. Its antigen is not identified. The data are from a study of cytomegalovirus exposure and HLA in healthy donors. General study results and limits: Whilst most TCR sequences proved rare, a subset of public TCRs occurred across many donors.

The CDR3 contains 14 residues. V dropped 2 bases and J dropped 0; count of bases not matched to a gene: 1. The germline V gene has CDR1 SGDLS and CDR2 YYNGEE. Sequencing was performed with immunoSEQ multiplex PCR; in TCRdb, only in-frame clones are kept and a portion is missing. The data contain about 140,000 clones, 84% of them singletons. The V gene is TRBV9, the J gene TRBJ1-1; 7 nucleotides agree with TRBD1. Sequencing was done on a sample of PBMCs. The sequence derives from a woman in her twenties or thirties in good health and CMV-seronegative. CDR3 protein: CASSVGQLNTEAFF. The CDR3 coding sequence is TGTGCCAGCAGCGTGGGACAGCTGAACACTGAAGCTTTCTTT.